These 19 T cell receptor beta chains were sequenced from one sample in a study of CD8 T cells in ankylosing spondylitis. MiXCR was run by TCRdb on the 5' RACE reads, yielding one entry per CDR3 protein. Altogether approximately 25,000 distinct CDR3 sequences are present, around 2.5% being singletons, with the ten largest covering 7% to 8%. The material sequenced was blood, either unsorted or a sorted T cell fraction (not recorded which). The source of these receptors is a female donor with ankylosing spondylitis or in good health (not recorded which).

This clonotype was observed at least ten times. The chain employs TRBV9 and TRBJ2-3; TRBD2 agrees at 10 bases. After removal of 1 base from V and 5 bases from J, the junction contained 7 bases not matched to a gene. The CDR3 contains 16 residues. Germline CDR1 reads SGDLS; CDR2 reads YYNGEE. CDR3 amino acids: CASSVNLAGVGDTQYF. Written as DNA, the CDR3 is TGTGCCAGCAGCGTAAACCTAGCGGGGGTTGGAGATACGCAGTATTTT.

This clonotype was recorded at least ten times. The V gene is TRBV9, the J gene TRBJ2-5; perhaps TRBD1 as D (6 bases). V lost 3 bases to trimming and J lost 1 base, with 10 bases between them. Germline V gives CDR1 SGDLS, CDR2 YYNGEE. This CDR3 region has 14 residues. CDR3 residues: CASSDGTFQETQYF. CDR3 DNA: TGTGCCAGCAGCGATGGGACATTCCAAGAGACCCAGTACTTC. The variable domain in full, completed from reference TRBV9 and TRBJ2-5, reads DSGVTQTPKHLITATGQRVTLRCSPRSGDLSVYWYQQSLDQGLQFLIQYYNGEERAKGNILERFSAQQFPDLHSELNLSSLELGDSALYFCASSDGTFQETQYFGPGTRLLVL.

In this sample, this clonotype turned up many times. The chain employs TRBV9 and TRBJ2-1, with 10 bases lining up with TRBD2. The J segment lost 7 bases and the V segment lost 3 bases, leaving 7 bases of the junction unmatched. Germline V gene data show CDR1 as SGDLS and CDR2 as YYNGEE. CDR3 size: 15 residues. This chain's CDR3 is CASSAQPGLANEQFF. CDR3 coding DNA: TGTGCCAGCAGCGCACAGCCGGGACTAGCGAATGAGCAGTTCTTC. Full variable domain (remainder filled in from reference TRBV9 and TRBJ2-1): DSGVTQTPKHLITATGQRVTLRCSPRSGDLSVYWYQQSLDQGLQFLIQYYNGEERAKGNILERFSAQQFPDLHSELNLSSLELGDSALYFCASSAQPGLANEQFFGPGTRLTVL.

This clonotype appeared many times. The rearrangement links TRBV9 to TRBJ2-7; 8 bases match TRBD2. The germline CDR1 and CDR2 sequences are SGDLS and YYNGEE. The CDR3 is 13 amino acids. With 0 bases clipped from V and 6 bases from J, the junction kept 2 bases outside the gene matches. Here the CDR3 DNA reads TGTGCCAGCAGCGTAGCGGGAGGGAGCGAGCAGTACTTC. Its protein product is CASSVAGGSEQYF. Full variable domain (rest looked up from reference TRBV9 and TRBJ2-7): DSGVTQTPKHLITATGQRVTLRCSPRSGDLSVYWYQQSLDQGLQFLIQYYNGEERAKGNILERFSAQQFPDLHSELNLSSLELGDSALYFCASSVAGGSEQYFGPGTRLTVT.

This clonotype was seen many times. The chain links TRBV9 to TRBJ2-7; 7 bases align to TRBD1. This CDR3 is 15 amino acids long. The V and J ends lost 3 bases and 6 bases, in that order; junction bases with no gene match: 12. Germline CDR1 reads SGDLS; CDR2 reads YYNGEE. CDR3 region: CASSATPGTVSEQYF. CDR3 DNA sequence: TGTGCCAGCAGCGCAACCCCGGGGACAGTCAGCGAGCAGTACTTC.

This clonotype has a count of ten or more. J is TRBJ2-3 and V is TRBV9; D unresolved. The CDR3 sequence is 14 residues long. V was shortened by 6 bases and J by 2 bases, with 13 bases between the two germline ends. Germline values: CDR1 SGDLS, CDR2 YYNGEE. CDR3: CASTARPSTDTQYF. DNA for the CDR3: TGTGCCAGCACCGCAAGACCCTCCACAGATACGCAGTATTTT.

This clonotype was counted many times. The chain links TRBV9 to TRBJ2-2; 13 bases align to TRBD2. The CDR3 is 17 amino acids. The V gene's germline CDR1 is SGDLS and CDR2 YYNGEE. With V trimmed by 3 bases and J by 7 bases, 9 bases remained unmatched. The CDR3, as DNA: TGTGCCAGCAGCGCCTCCGGGACTAGCGGGGCGGGCGGGGAGCTGTTTTTT. This sequence encodes CASSASGTSGAGGELFF.

This clonotype was observed many times. This CDR3 is CASSVVSGGAYEQFF. Here the CDR3 DNA reads TGTGCCAGCAGCGTAGTTAGCGGGGGGGCCTATGAGCAGTTCTTC. This chain connects TRBV9 to TRBJ2-1, with 11 bases that match TRBD2. Germline-derived CDR1 and CDR2 are SGDLS and YYNGEE. V lost 0 bases and J lost 8; bases outside the gene matches: 4. The CDR3 is 15 residues long.

This clonotype has a count of ten or more. The chain recombines TRBV9 with TRBJ1-2, with 10 bases matching TRBD1. Looked up from germline, CDR1 is SGDLS and CDR2 is YYNGEE. This CDR3 comprises 14 residues. The V and J ends lost 6 bases and 6 bases, in that order; junction bases with no gene match: 8. CDR3 bases: TGTGCCAGCAACAGACAGGGGGCGATTGATGGCTACACCTTC. It encodes CASNRQGAIDGYTF.

This clonotype showed up many times. The J gene is TRBJ1-1, the V gene TRBV9; D gene uncertain. Between the trimmed V and J ends, which lost 0 bases and 11 bases, there was a span of 11 bases. Looked up from germline, CDR1 is SGDLS and CDR2 is YYNGEE. The CDR3 loop spans 12 amino acids. For the CDR3, the DNA is TGTGCCAGCAGCGTAGGAACGGGTGGGGCTTTCTTT. This sequence encodes CASSVGTGGAFF.

This clonotype was counted at least ten times. This sequence joins TRBV9 and TRBJ2-2, with TRBD2 identical over 8 bases. J lost 3 bases, V lost 2 bases, and 6 bases had no gene match. This CDR3 has 16 amino acids. Germline V gene data show CDR1 as SGDLS and CDR2 as YYNGEE. The CDR3 sequence is CASSVVAGPYTGELFF. CDR3 in DNA: TGTGCCAGCAGCGTGGTAGCGGGACCTTACACCGGGGAGCTGTTTTTT.

This clonotype was detected many times. The V call is TRBV9, the J call TRBJ2-5, with 9 positions matching TRBD2. From germline, CDR1 is SGDLS and CDR2 YYNGEE. Losses at the gene ends were 0 bases for V and 4 bases for J; bases not matched to a gene: 10. This CDR3 has 17 amino acids. The CDR3 spells CASSVAYGGRAGETQYF. CDR3 nucleotides: TGTGCCAGCAGCGTAGCTTATGGCGGGAGGGCCGGAGAGACCCAGTACTTC.

This clonotype was counted ten times or more. The chain couples TRBV9 to TRBJ1-6; D gene uncertain. Trimming pared 1 base from V and 8 bases from J, leaving 10 bases between. Looked up from germline, CDR1 is SGDLS and CDR2 is YYNGEE. The CDR3 is 14 amino acids. The CDR3 spells CASSVTGFDSPLHF. The CDR3 region has the DNA TGTGCCAGCAGCGTAACGGGGTTTGATTCACCCCTCCACTTT.

This clonotype counts as medium-sized. The chain carries TRBV9 and TRBJ2-1; a possible D gene is TRBD1 (5 bases). Germline assignment: CDR1 SGDLS and CDR2 YYNGEE. CDR3 length equals 14 residues. The germline V and J ends were trimmed by 0 bases and 5 bases, with 9 bases remaining between them. The chain's CDR3 is CASSVAGRDNEQFF. CDR3 coding DNA: TGTGCCAGCAGCGTAGCAGGCAGGGACAATGAGCAGTTCTTC.

Many counts were recorded for this clonotype. The chain uses TRBV9 and TRBJ2-2, with TRBD2 matching over 8 bases. V lost 3 bases to trimming and J lost 2 bases; unmatched junction nucleotides: 12. The germline V gene has CDR1 SGDLS and CDR2 YYNGEE. The CDR3 spans 18 residues. CDR3: CASSAKILAGKNTGELFF. In DNA form, the CDR3 reads TGTGCCAGCAGCGCCAAAATCCTAGCGGGCAAAAACACCGGGGAGCTGTTTTTT.

This clonotype was picked up many times. This chain uses TRBV9 with TRBJ2-2, with a possible D match to TRBD1 (5 bases). The CDR3 contains 19 residues. V gave up 3 bases and J gave up 0 bases, with 21 bases separating them. Germline V gene lookup returns CDR1 SGDLS and CDR2 YYNGEE. CDR3 in amino acids: CASSAFGSTANPNTGELFF. As DNA, the CDR3 is TGTGCCAGCAGCGCCTTTGGGTCGACAGCTAACCCGAACACCGGGGAGCTGTTTTTT. The entire variable domain, with the rest obtained from reference TRBV9 and TRBJ2-2, is as follows: DSGVTQTPKHLITATGQRVTLRCSPRSGDLSVYWYQQSLDQGLQFLIQYYNGEERAKGNILERFSAQQFPDLHSELNLSSLELGDSALYFCASSAFGSTANPNTGELFFGEGSRLTVL.

This clonotype was counted ten times or more. This chain links TRBV9 with TRBJ2-2; possible D gene TRBD2, 5 bases. Trimming stripped 2 bases from V and 7 bases from J, with 12 bases between. CDR1 and CDR2 (germline): SGDLS, YYNGEE. The CDR3 has 14 residues. The CDR3: CASSVVPEGGELFF. Here the CDR3 DNA reads TGTGCCAGCAGCGTGGTCCCAGAGGGCGGGGAGCTGTTTTTT.

The V and J genes are TRBV9 and TRBJ2-1; the D gene is possibly TRBD1 (6 bases). Between the trimmed V and J ends, which lost 2 bases and 3 bases, there was a span of 12 bases. Germline V gene sequence: CDR1 SGDLS, CDR2 YYNGEE. CDR3 length: 15 residues. DNA of the CDR3: TGTGCCAGCAGCGTCTCAGGGGCCATCTACAATGAGCAGTTCTTC. Translation: CASSVSGAIYNEQFF.

This clonotype was seen at least ten times. This chain links TRBV9 with TRBJ2-1, with TRBD2 matching over 15 bases. The trim removed 4 bases at V and 5 bases at J, leaving 10 bases unmatched. This CDR3 region has 18 residues. Germline values: CDR1 SGDLS, CDR2 YYNGEE. The CDR3 nucleotides read TGTGCCAGCAGCCCCGGGACTAGCGGGGGGTTAAGGGACAATGAGCAGTTCTTC. Translating it yields CASSPGTSGGLRDNEQFF.